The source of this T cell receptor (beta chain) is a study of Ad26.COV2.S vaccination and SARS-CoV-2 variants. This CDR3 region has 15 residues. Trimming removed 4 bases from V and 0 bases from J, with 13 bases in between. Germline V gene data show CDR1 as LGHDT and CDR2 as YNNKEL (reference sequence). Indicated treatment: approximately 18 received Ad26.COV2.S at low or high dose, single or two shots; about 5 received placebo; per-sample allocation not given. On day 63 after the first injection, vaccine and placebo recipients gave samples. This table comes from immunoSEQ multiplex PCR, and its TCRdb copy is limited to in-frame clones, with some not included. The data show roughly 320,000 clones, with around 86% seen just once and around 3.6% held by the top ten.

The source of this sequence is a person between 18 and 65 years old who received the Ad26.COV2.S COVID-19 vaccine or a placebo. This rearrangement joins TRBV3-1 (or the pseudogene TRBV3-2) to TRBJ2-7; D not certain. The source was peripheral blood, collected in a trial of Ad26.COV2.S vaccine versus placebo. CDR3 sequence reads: CASSPDSTSSYEQYF. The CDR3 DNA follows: TGTGCCAGCAGCCCTGACTCGACCAGCTCCTACGAGCAGTACTTC.